Included here is one T cell receptor beta chain sequence, with context. What it recognizes is unknown. These data originate in a study of blood T cells in healthy people across ages. Study-wide results and caveats: Conclusively comparing naive with antigen-experienced cells was impossible with unsorted PBMCs. Estimated diversity, derived from one million T cells, was regarded as an underestimate.

For the second PCR, which ran for 7 to 11 cycles, a sample-barcoded 5' primer and a J-beta primer mix were used. TCRdb redid the calling of the 5' RACE reads with MiXCR, one entry per CDR3 protein. The sample lists about 830,000 distinct CDR3 sequences; about 62% were seen once. The ends lost 4 bases at V and 9 bases at J; junction bases unmatched: 7. The length of the CDR3 is 15 residues. Germline V gene sequence: CDR1 MDHEN, CDR2 SYDVKM. The chain is built from TRBV28 and TRBJ2-6; 9 bases fit TRBD1. The TCR was taken from a young man in good health. The sequenced sample consisted of blood. In DNA, the CDR3 is TGTGCCAGCAGTTCGGGGGGACAGGGTGACAACGTCCTGACTTTC. Its translation: CASSSGGQGDNVLTF.